This entry lists 10 T cell receptor beta chains sequenced from one sample in a study of hypomethylating agent response in myelodysplastic syndrome. Assay: immunoSEQ multiplex PCR; the TCRdb copy retains only in-frame clones and omits some. The data hold roughly 1,500 clones, with 84% observed a single time. The specimen was bone marrow, collected before or after starting hypomethylating agent treatment for myelodysplastic syndrome (not recorded which). The receptors originated from a human donor with myelodysplastic syndrome.

The CDR3 protein is CASRRTANRGDTQYF. The DNA for the CDR3 is TGTGCCAGTAGACGGACAGCGAACAGGGGAGATACGCAGTATTTT. This chain joins TRBV19 and TRBJ2-3, with 7 bases lining up with TRBD1. Losses at the gene ends were 6 bases for V and 5 bases for J; bases not matched to a gene: 11. The germline gives CDR1 LNHDA, CDR2 SQIVND (reference sequence). The CDR3 is 15 amino acids.

A remark on this clone: At one boundary the junction diverges from the germline segment, which might be a read error. V and J are TRBV7-2 and TRBJ1-3; no clear D. CDR1 is SGHTA, CDR2 FQGNSA, per germline. The CDR3 runs to 16 residues. CDR3 loop: CASSLDPGSGGNIIYF. CDR3 nucleotide sequence: TGTGCCAGCAGCTTAGATCCGGGATCGGGTGGAAACATCATATATTTT.

This chain joins TRBV19 and TRBJ1-1; D is unresolved. Trimming took off 1 base at V and 1 base at J, with 16 bases between the two ends. Germline V gives CDR1 LNHDA, CDR2 SQIVND (reference sequence). CDR3 length: 17 residues. The CDR3 bases are TGTGCCAGTAGTATAGTATTGTCCGCCGTCAGGAACACTGAAGCTTTCTTT. Encoded protein: CASSIVLSAVRNTEAFF.

The chain joins TRBV6-5 to TRBJ1-1; TRBD1 might be the D (5 bases). Trimming pared 8 bases from V and 0 bases from J, leaving 10 bases between. The CDR3 has 13 residues. Germline assignment: CDR1 MNHEY and CDR2 SVGAGI. The CDR3 protein is CASGASMNTEAFF. The CDR3 nucleotides are TGTGCCAGCGGGGCCTCCATGAACACTGAAGCTTTCTTT.

The V gene is TRBV5-1, the J gene TRBJ2-3; D unresolved. Germline CDR1 SGHRS, CDR2 YFSETQ. The CDR3 contains 13 residues. V was pared by 0 bases and J by 2 bases, with 4 bases between. CDR3 amino acids: CASSLDDTDTQYF. In nucleotides, the CDR3 is TGCGCCAGCAGCTTGGATGACACAGATACGCAGTATTTT.

This clone was found a few times. The V call is TRBV7-9, the J call TRBJ1-1, with D possibly being TRBD1 (6 bases). Germline V lookup: CDR1 SEHNR, CDR2 FQNEAQ (reference sequence). The CDR3 spans 14 residues. Trimming took 5 bases from V and 8 from J, leaving 18 bases between them. CDR3 coding DNA: TGTGCCAGCAGCCTTGACCCGGGACATTTGGAAGCTTTCTTT. It translates to CASSLDPGHLEAFF.

The rearrangement uses TRBV5-4 and TRBJ1-1; TRBD1 might be the D (5 bases). V lost 4 bases to trimming and J lost 1 base, with 11 bases between them. The CDR3 is made up of 14 amino acids. CDR1 and CDR2 from the germline V gene are SGHNT and YYREEE (reference sequence). The CDR3 coding sequence is TGTGCCAGCAGCCCCTGGGACCCGAACACTGAAGCTTTCTTT. It encodes CASSPWDPNTEAFF.

This clone is a singleton in its sample. The V and J genes are TRBV4-1 and TRBJ2-5; D ambiguous. The CDR3 has 15 residues. V was shortened by 0 bases and J by 1 base, with 9 bases between the two germline ends. Per the germline V gene, CDR1 is MGHRA and CDR2 is YSYEKL. The DNA of the CDR3 is TGCGCCAGCAGCCAAGAACCGTTCCTCCAAGAGACCCAGTACTTC. It specifies CASSQEPFLQETQYF.

This clone was picked up one time. The chain is built from TRBV29-1 and TRBJ1-2; D unclear. CDR3 size: 11 residues. V was pared by 4 bases and J by 4 bases, with 7 bases between. Germline V gives CDR1 SQVTM, CDR2 ANQGSEA. CDR3 DNA sequence: TGCAGCGTTGGGTCAGGCTATGGCTACACCTTC. This sequence encodes CSVGSGYGYTF.

The CDR3 here is CASSSQGAPWDTQYF. The CDR3 nucleotides read TGTGCCAGCAGCTCACAGGGGGCGCCTTGGGATACGCAGTATTTT. The chain is built from TRBV11-2 and TRBJ2-3; TRBD1 matches 9 bases. CDR1 and CDR2 (germline): SGHAT, FQNNGV. The CDR3 runs 15 residues. V dropped 4 bases and J dropped 6; count of bases not matched to a gene: 8.